The rows below give T cell receptor beta chains drawn from one sample of a study of OX40 agonist ivuxolimab in advanced cancers. Using immunoSEQ multiplex PCR, the repertoire was profiled, and TCRdb retains in-frame clones only, with some absent. The sample lists roughly 48,000 clones, 79% occurring once. The specimen was CD4+ or CD8+ T cells sorted from blood, collected in a trial of the OX40 agonist ivuxolimab. The source of these receptors is an adult with an advanced solid tumor such as melanoma, head and neck, liver or kidney cancer. The CDR3 runs from the conserved cysteine through the conserved F or W. A D gene is named only where the DNA matches it firmly. Rows may omit the clone size; those that give it use once, few, many or a size class.

v_gene: TRBV13
abundance: NA
d_gene: TRBD1
j_gene: TRBJ1-3
CDR3nt: TGTGCCAGCAGCGCTTGGGACAGAGCTTTCTCTGGAAACACCATATATTTT
CDR3aa: CASSAWDRAFSGNTIYF

v_gene: TRBV7-2
abundance: NA
d_gene: NA
j_gene: TRBJ2-1
CDR3nt: TGTGCCAGCAGCTTGATGGGGGATGAGCAGTTCTTC
CDR3aa: CASSLMGDEQFF

v_gene: TRBV9
abundance: NA
d_gene: NA
j_gene: TRBJ1-1
CDR3nt: TGTGCCAGCAGCCGAAAACTGCAGGGGAGCACTGAAGCTTTCTTT
CDR3aa: CASSRKLQGSTEAFF

v_gene: TRBV29-1
abundance: NA
d_gene: NA
j_gene: TRBJ2-1
CDR3nt: TGCAGCCTGTGGGAGCCGGAATTCAATGAGCAGTTCTTC
CDR3aa: CSLWEPEFNEQFF

v_gene: TRBV10-3
abundance: NA
d_gene: NA
j_gene: TRBJ2-2
CDR3nt: TGTGCCATCAGGGCCAGCAGCGGTTACACCGGGGAGCTGTTTTTT
CDR3aa: CAIRASSGYTGELFF

v_gene: TRBV6-1
abundance: NA
d_gene: NA
j_gene: TRBJ2-2
CDR3nt: TGTGCCAGCAGTGCGAGGGAGGCGAGGGAGCTGTTTTTT
CDR3aa: CASSAREARELFF

v_gene: TRBV5-1
abundance: NA
d_gene: NA
j_gene: TRBJ2-2
CDR3nt: TGCGCCAGCGCCGCGAGCAGGGGTAATTCTGGGGAGCTGTTTTTT
CDR3aa: CASAASRGNSGELFF

v_gene: TRBV7-2
abundance: NA
d_gene: TRBD2
j_gene: TRBJ2-1
CDR3nt: TGTGCCAGCAGCTTAGGTCCTAGCGGGGCGATGTGGTTCTTC
CDR3aa: CASSLGPSGAMWFF

v_gene: TRBV6-1
abundance: NA
d_gene: TRBD1
j_gene: TRBJ1-2
CDR3nt: TGTGCCAGCAGCCAGGGGGTATTGGATGGCTACACCTTC
CDR3aa: CASSQGVLDGYTF

v_gene: TRBV28
abundance: NA
d_gene: TRBD1
j_gene: TRBJ1-5
CDR3nt: TGTGCCAGCAGTTCCCCGAACAGGGGACAGCCCCAGCATTTT
CDR3aa: CASSSPNRGQPQHF

v_gene: TRBV11-1
abundance: few
d_gene: NA
j_gene: TRBJ1-1
CDR3nt: TGTGCCAGCAGCTTAGGACAGGACATTGAAGCTTTCTTT
CDR3aa: CASSLGQDIEAFF

v_gene: TRBV7-2
abundance: NA
d_gene: TRBD1
j_gene: TRBJ1-2
CDR3nt: TGTGCCAGCAGCCCCCGGACAGGGGACGATGGCTACACCTTC
CDR3aa: CASSPRTGDDGYTF

v_gene: TRBV14
abundance: few
d_gene: NA
j_gene: TRBJ2-7
CDR3nt: TGTGCCAGCAGCCAAGGTTACTACGAGCAGTACTTC
CDR3aa: CASSQGYYEQYF

v_gene: TRBV18
abundance: NA
d_gene: NA
j_gene: TRBJ1-2
CDR3nt: TGTGCCAGCTCACCACCGCGACAGATCTATGGCTACACCTTC
CDR3aa: CASSPPRQIYGYTF

v_gene: TRBV6-1
abundance: NA
d_gene: TRBD1
j_gene: TRBJ1-5
CDR3nt: TGTGCCAGCAGTGGACAGGGATACAATCAGCCCCAGCATTTT
CDR3aa: CASSGQGYNQPQHF

v_gene: TRBV30
abundance: NA
d_gene: NA
j_gene: TRBJ2-2
CDR3nt: TGTGCCTGGAGTGTACGTGACACCGGGGAGCTGTTTTTT
CDR3aa: CAWSVRDTGELFF

v_gene: TRBV5-5
abundance: NA
d_gene: NA
j_gene: TRBJ2-3
CDR3nt: TGTGCCAGCCTTAGCGGTCCTAGCACAGATACGCAGTATTTT
CDR3aa: CASLSGPSTDTQYF

v_gene: TRBV29-1
abundance: NA
d_gene: NA
j_gene: TRBJ1-2
CDR3nt: TGCAGCGTTGGTCTAACAGGGTTTGGCTACACCTTC
CDR3aa: CSVGLTGFGYTF

v_gene: TRBV11-1
abundance: few
d_gene: NA
j_gene: TRBJ2-2
CDR3nt: TGTGCCAGCAGCTTATTGACAGGGAACACCGGGGAGCTGTTTTTT
CDR3aa: CASSLLTGNTGELFF

v_gene: TRBV5-4
abundance: NA
d_gene: NA
j_gene: TRBJ1-4
CDR3nt: TGTGCCAGCAGCTTCTTAGGAGGGGGTGATAATGAAAAACTGTTTTTT
CDR3aa: CASSFLGGGDNEKLFF

v_gene: TRBV18
abundance: NA
d_gene: NA
j_gene: TRBJ2-5
CDR3nt: TGTGCCAGCTCACCCCAAGAGACCCAGTACTTC
CDR3aa: CASSPQETQYF

v_gene: TRBV6-1
abundance: once
d_gene: NA
j_gene: TRBJ2-5
CDR3nt: TGTGCCAGCAGTGAAAGTCCCAGCCACGGGACCCAGTACTTC
CDR3aa: CASSESPSHGTQYF

v_gene: TRBV5-1
abundance: NA
d_gene: TRBD1
j_gene: TRBJ1-2
CDR3nt: TGCGCCAGCAGCCCCGGACAGGGGAGCGGCTACACCTTC
CDR3aa: CASSPGQGSGYTF

v_gene: TRBV28
abundance: NA
d_gene: NA
j_gene: TRBJ1-2
CDR3nt: TGTGCCACCTTTGGGGGGCCTAACTATGGCTACACCTTC
CDR3aa: CATFGGPNYGYTF

v_gene: TRBV19
abundance: medium-sized
d_gene: NA
j_gene: TRBJ2-7
CDR3nt: TGTGCCAGTACCCTGGACGGATACGAGCAGTACTTC
CDR3aa: CASTLDGYEQYF

v_gene: TRBV9
abundance: NA
d_gene: NA
j_gene: TRBJ2-3
CDR3nt: TGTGCCAGCAGCCCAGTATCGTCGGGCTCCCTTTCAGATACGCAGTATTTT
CDR3aa: CASSPVSSGSLSDTQYF

v_gene: TRBV6-1
abundance: NA
d_gene: NA
j_gene: TRBJ1-2
CDR3nt: TGTGCCAGCAGTGAAGCGCAGAGGGCTAACTATGGCTACACCTTC
CDR3aa: CASSEAQRANYGYTF

v_gene: TRBV6-5
abundance: NA
d_gene: NA
j_gene: TRBJ1-1
CDR3nt: TGTGCCAGCAGTTACTCATTCGGTGTCGCTGAAGCTTTCTTT
CDR3aa: CASSYSFGVAEAFF

v_gene: TRBV5-4
abundance: few
d_gene: TRBD1
j_gene: TRBJ2-1
CDR3nt: TGTGCCAGCAGCGGGACAGGGGGTAAAAATGAGCAGTTCTTC
CDR3aa: CASSGTGGKNEQFF

v_gene: TRBV7-2
abundance: NA
d_gene: NA
j_gene: TRBJ2-1
CDR3nt: TGTGCCAGCAGCTCGGTTCGGGGCAATGAGCAGTTCTTC
CDR3aa: CASSSVRGNEQFF

v_gene: TRBV25-1
abundance: NA
d_gene: TRBD1
j_gene: TRBJ1-1
CDR3nt: TGTGCCAGCATGGGACAGCGGAACACTGAAGCTTTCTTT
CDR3aa: CASMGQRNTEAFF

v_gene: TRBV7-2
abundance: NA
d_gene: NA
j_gene: TRBJ2-2
CDR3nt: TGTGCCAGCAGCCCGACGGTTCGGGTCGGGGAGCTGTTTTTT
CDR3aa: CASSPTVRVGELFF

v_gene: TRBV4-1
abundance: NA
d_gene: TRBD2
j_gene: TRBJ2-3
CDR3nt: TGCGCCAGCAGCCACTGGACTAGCGGGGATACAGATACGCAGTATTTT
CDR3aa: CASSHWTSGDTDTQYF

v_gene: TRBV14
abundance: NA
d_gene: TRBD2
j_gene: TRBJ2-3
CDR3nt: TGTGCCAGCAGTCGGGACTATACAGATACGCAGTATTTT
CDR3aa: CASSRDYTDTQYF

v_gene: TRBV10-1
abundance: NA
d_gene: TRBD1
j_gene: TRBJ2-5
CDR3nt: TGCGCCAGCAGTGGAGGCAGTACAGGGGGTCAAGAGACCCAGTACTTC
CDR3aa: CASSGGSTGGQETQYF

v_gene: TRBV10-1
abundance: NA
d_gene: TRBD2
j_gene: TRBJ2-1
CDR3nt: TGCGCCATGACCGGACTAGCGGGGGGAGGCTCCTACAATGAGCAGTTCTTC
CDR3aa: CAMTGLAGGGSYNEQFF

v_gene: TRBV4-3
abundance: NA
d_gene: NA
j_gene: TRBJ2-2
CDR3nt: TGCGCCAGCAGCCGAGAACCCCCAAGGAGCACCGGGGAGCTGTTTTTT
CDR3aa: CASSREPPRSTGELFF

v_gene: TRBV9
abundance: NA
d_gene: TRBD2
j_gene: TRBJ2-7
CDR3nt: TGTGCCAGCAGCGCGGGACTACCAACCTACGAGCAGTACTTC
CDR3aa: CASSAGLPTYEQYF

v_gene: TRBV6-1
abundance: NA
d_gene: NA
j_gene: TRBJ2-5
CDR3nt: TGTGCCAGCAGTGAGTCCGGGCCCCAGTACTTC
CDR3aa: CASSESGPQYF

v_gene: TRBV7-2
abundance: NA
d_gene: TRBD1
j_gene: TRBJ1-1
CDR3nt: TGTGCCAGCAGCTTAGAAGGGGACAGGGGGATTTTCTTT
CDR3aa: CASSLEGDRGIFF

v_gene: TRBV29-1
abundance: NA
d_gene: NA
j_gene: TRBJ2-3
CDR3nt: TGCAGCGTGGGACTTCTCAGCACAGATACGCAGTATTTT
CDR3aa: CSVGLLSTDTQYF

v_gene: TRBV2
abundance: few
d_gene: NA
j_gene: TRBJ1-5
CDR3nt: TGTGCCAGCATTGCAGCGTTGGGGAATCAGCCCCAGCATTTT
CDR3aa: CASIAALGNQPQHF

v_gene: TRBV28
abundance: NA
d_gene: NA
j_gene: TRBJ1-2
CDR3nt: TGTGCCAGCAGGTTTTGGGGCGGGGTGAGGGCTAAGGGATATGGCTACACCTTC
CDR3aa: CASRFWGGVRAKGYGYTF

v_gene: TRBV6-4
abundance: NA
d_gene: TRBD2
j_gene: TRBJ2-7
CDR3nt: TGTGCCAGCAGCCCTACCGCTAGCGGACCCTACGAGCAGTACTTC
CDR3aa: CASSPTASGPYEQYF

v_gene: TRBV9
abundance: NA
d_gene: NA
j_gene: TRBJ2-3
CDR3nt: TGTGCCAGCAGCGCCGTGGCCGGGGAGCCCACAGATACGCAGTATTTT
CDR3aa: CASSAVAGEPTDTQYF

v_gene: TRBV6-5
abundance: NA
d_gene: NA
j_gene: TRBJ2-7
CDR3nt: TGTGCCAGCAGTTCCTACTCTAGCACCAACTCCTACGAGCAGTACTTC
CDR3aa: CASSSYSSTNSYEQYF

v_gene: TRBV28
abundance: few
d_gene: NA
j_gene: TRBJ1-5
CDR3nt: TGTGCCAGCAGCACAGGACCCACAGGGAAGAGCAATCAGCCCCAGCATTTT
CDR3aa: CASSTGPTGKSNQPQHF

v_gene: TRBV6-5
abundance: NA
d_gene: TRBD2
j_gene: TRBJ2-1
CDR3nt: TGTGCCAGCATTCAGAGCGGGGGTTCCTACAATGAGCAGTTCTTC
CDR3aa: CASIQSGGSYNEQFF

v_gene: TRBV15
abundance: once
d_gene: TRBD2
j_gene: TRBJ2-7
CDR3nt: TGTGCCACCAGCAGAGACCCCGGGGGGGCCGGGGAGCAGTACTTC
CDR3aa: CATSRDPGGAGEQYF

v_gene: TRBV10-3
abundance: NA
d_gene: TRBD1
j_gene: TRBJ2-5
CDR3nt: TGTGCCATCAGTTCAGGGGGCCAAGAGACCCAGTACTTC
CDR3aa: CAISSGGQETQYF

v_gene: TRBV6-1
abundance: NA
d_gene: NA
j_gene: TRBJ1-1
CDR3nt: TGTGCCAGCAGACGGGAAGAAGCTTTCTTT
CDR3aa: CASRREEAFF

v_gene: TRBV7-8
abundance: NA
d_gene: TRBD1
j_gene: TRBJ1-5
CDR3nt: TGTGCCAGCAGCTTACACGGACAGGGAGACAATCAGCCCCAGCATTTT
CDR3aa: CASSLHGQGDNQPQHF

v_gene: TRBV6-5
abundance: few
d_gene: TRBD1
j_gene: TRBJ1-1
CDR3nt: TGTGCCAGCAGTTACATGGACAGGATTCATGAAGCTTTCTTT
CDR3aa: CASSYMDRIHEAFF